This TCR beta chain was documented in a study of blood T cells in healthy people across ages. Study-level findings and limits: PBMCs that were unsorted prevented a conclusive naive versus antigen-experienced comparison.

The CDR3 runs 16 residues. V gave up 6 bases and J gave up 2 bases, with 19 bases separating them. Germline-derived CDR1 and CDR2 are SGHVS and FQNEAQ. The sample holds many counts of this clonotype. The target antigen is unknown. Then a second PCR, running about 6 to 12 cycles, was carried out with a sample-barcoded 5' primer and a J-beta primer mix. The template-switch adaptor, which had 12 random nucleotides, put a tag on each cDNA molecule. TCRdb fed the 5' RACE reads into MiXCR, producing one record per CDR3 protein. The sample contains about 1.5 million distinct CDR3 sequences, under 55% of which appear only once.

This TCR came from a woman in her late teens or twenties in good health. Source material: blood. V is TRBV7-8 and J is TRBJ2-5; D is uncertain. CDR3 in DNA: TGTGCCAGCAGGTTCGACGTCCTTGGGCCTCAAGAGACCCAGTACTTC. Translated, it gives CASRFDVLGPQETQYF. The full variable domain, its missing parts supplied by reference TRBV7-8 and TRBJ2-5, is GAGVSQSPRYKVAKRGQDVALRCDPISGHVSLFWYQQALGQGPEFLTYFQNEAQLDKSGLPSDRFFAERPEGSVSTLKIQRTQQEDSAVYLCASRFDVLGPQETQYFGPGTRLLVL.